One T cell receptor beta chain is described in this entry. The antigen is undetermined. Deletions cut 0 bases from V and 4 bases from J, with 12 bases between. The CDR3 has 15 residues. Per the germline V gene, CDR1 is MNHNY and CDR2 is SVGAGI (reference sequence). Amplification used 60 Vbeta primers and 13 Jbeta primers. Sequencing used immunoSEQ multiplex PCR; TCRdb keeps in-frame clones, though not all of them. The table records 150,000 to 200,000 clones, over 75% of them present only once. Everyone who donated was a healthy bone marrow donor. This entry belongs to a study of cytomegalovirus exposure and HLA in healthy donors. Points from the study as a whole: Per published reports, the classifier diagnosed cytomegalovirus status with high specificity and sensitivity. Reported findings show TCR beta sequences accurately forecast HLA-A and HLA-B alleles in most subjects.

Sequencing was carried out using PBMCs. The receptor comes from a man aged 50-59 years in good health and CMV-seropositive. The chain is built from TRBV6-6 and TRBJ2-5; perhaps TRBD2 as D (5 bases). DNA of the CDR3: TGTGCCAGCAGTTACTCGACTAAGACGGGAGAGACCCAGTACTTC. Translated, it gives CASSYSTKTGETQYF.